This T cell receptor beta chain was captured by sequencing in a study of Graves' ophthalmopathy and Graves' hyperthyroidism. Notes on this clonotype: Its antigen is as yet unknown.

The study, taken as a whole, reports: The authors also found most expanded thyroid clonotypes above 0.001 frequency in blood.

Enrollment excluded any patients with other autoimmune diseases, uncontrolled infections, pregnancy or lactation. The authors amplified TCR beta CDR3 regions, and they did so from RNA transcripts for repertoire sequencing. HTBI primers primed a first-round RT-PCR, and a second-round multiplex PCR followed. TCRdb recomputed calls from the multiplex PCR reads with MiXCR, one row per CDR3 protein. The table records around 1,000,000 distinct CDR3 sequences, less than 45% of them present only once. This receptor was taken from an adult man with Graves' hyperthyroidism. Specimen: peripheral blood or thyroid tissue (not recorded which).

The CDR3 loop reads CATSRVSGIIQETQYF. CDR3 nucleotides: TGTGCCACCAGCAGAGTGTCAGGGATTATCCAAGAGACCCAGTACTTC. The rearrangement links TRBV15 to TRBJ2-5; maybe TRBD1 (5 bases). The germline V and J ends were trimmed by 1 base and 1 base, with 13 bases remaining between them. Germline V CDR1 and CDR2: LNHNV, YYDKDF (reference sequence). There are 16 residues in the CDR3. Together with reference TRBV15 and TRBJ2-5, the CDR3 gives the full variable domain: DAMVIQNPRYQVTQFGKPVTLSCSQTLNHNVMYWYQQKSSQAPKLLFHYYDKDFNNEADTPDNFQSRRPNTSFCFLDIRSPGLGDTAMYLCATSRVSGIIQETQYFGPGTRLLVL.